This TCR beta chain is from a study of T cells after yellow fever vaccination. Overall study: For low cell numbers, libraries were made with SMART-Seq v4 Ultra Low Input. The study's findings and limits: Post-booster repertoires contained most primary-vaccination clones again (approximately 97% CD4, around 88% CD8).

Points on this clonotype: Its specificity is unknown.

The TCR cDNA carried a universal primer site and UMIs from 5'RACE template switching. TCRdb reprocessed the 5' RACE reads with MiXCR, giving one entry per CDR3 protein. The data contain more than 450,000 distinct CDR3 sequences, 20% to 25% of them singletons. Germline V gives CDR1 DFQATT, CDR2 SNEGSKA (reference sequence). The CDR3 extends over 16 amino acids. V trimming: 5 bases; J trimming: 6 bases; junction bases outside the gene matches: 15. This chain links TRBV20-1 with TRBJ2-1; TRBD2 matches 8 bases. This material consisted of PBMCs, taken about 20 days after the first yellow fever vaccination. This TCR was recovered from a man between 18 and 29 years old who received the YFV17D yellow fever vaccine. The CDR3 DNA sequence: TGCAGTGCTCCAAGTGCACAGCGGGGGATAGGCAATGAGCAGTTCTTC. It specifies CSAPSAQRGIGNEQFF.